This is a list of T cell receptor beta chains from one sample in a study of human T cells and chemical hapten exposure. TCRdb processed the RACE reads anew with MiXCR; each CDR3 protein has one entry. In the table there are under 65,000 distinct CDR3 sequences, about 9% of which are singletons. The sequences come from whole blood, collected in connection with sensitization to the hapten diphenylcyclopropenone (DPC). The receptors were gathered from a woman in her forties or fifties with alopecia areata. Some clones in this sample may be carry-over from other donors' samples. Both conserved end residues are part of each CDR3. The order of the fields is V gene, D gene, clone size, J gene, CDR3 length, CDR3 protein, CDR3 DNA. A D gene is named only where the DNA matches it firmly. Size tells how often a clone was seen (once, few, many) or the class of an expanded clone, and some rows leave it out.

>TRBV5-4|TRBD1|NA|TRBJ2-7|14
CASRWDRGPYEQYF
TGTGCCAGCAGGTGGGACAGAGGACCCTACGAGCAGTACTTC
>TRBV11-2|NA|many|TRBJ2-3|15
CASSLDPGVKDTQYF
TGTGCCAGCAGCTTAGATCCGGGGGTGAAAGATACGCAGTATTTT
>TRBV18|NA|many|TRBJ2-3|15
CASSPSRGSTDTQYF
TGTGCCAGCTCACCGAGTAGGGGGTCCACAGATACGCAGTATTTT
>TRBV5-4|NA|many|TRBJ2-7|12
CASSLGTYEQYF
TGTGCCAGCAGCTTGGGTACCTACGAGCAGTACTTC
>TRBV29-1|NA|many|TRBJ1-1|11
CSVEVGGAAFF
TGCAGCGTTGAAGTTGGGGGAGCAGCTTTCTTT
>TRBV12-3/TRBV12-4|NA|many|TRBJ2-6|16
CASSLGAGVGANVLTF
TGTGCCAGCAGCTTAGGAGCCGGGGTCGGGGCCAACGTCCTGACTTTC
>TRBV28|NA|NA|TRBJ1-1|13
CASSLRDVTEAFF
TGTGCCAGCAGTTTAAGGGATGTGACTGAAGCTTTCTTT
>TRBV2|NA|few|TRBJ2-4|13
CASNGVGENIQYF
TGTGCCAGCAACGGGGTAGGGGAAAACATTCAGTACTTC
>TRBV6-2/TRBV6-3|NA|many|TRBJ1-5|15
CASSYTWTVNQPQHF
TGTGCCAGCAGTTACACATGGACGGTAAATCAGCCCCAGCATTTT
>TRBV29-1|NA|few|TRBJ2-2|14
CSVEGVANTGELFF
TGCAGCGTCGAAGGGGTAGCGAACACCGGGGAGCTGTTTTTT
>TRBV3-1|NA|many|TRBJ1-2|13
CASGGTANYGYTF
TGTGCCAGCGGCGGGACCGCTAACTATGGCTACACCTTC
>TRBV5-1|NA|many|TRBJ1-4|14
CASSGEGNNEKLFF
TGCGCCAGCAGCGGCGAGGGAAATAATGAAAAACTGTTTTTT
>TRBV7-9|NA|few|TRBJ1-2|12
CASSLWVEGYTF
TGTGCCAGCAGCTTATGGGTCGAAGGCTACACCTTC
>TRBV7-9|NA|many|TRBJ2-3|16
CASSISASLSTDTQYF
TGTGCCAGCAGCATTAGTGCTAGCCTAAGCACAGATACGCAGTATTTT
>TRBV12-5|TRBD2|many|TRBJ2-1|14
CASGGTSVLYEQFF
TGTGCTAGTGGTGGGACTAGCGTTCTGTATGAGCAGTTCTTC
>TRBV6-1|NA|NA|TRBJ2-3|16
CASSEVTGWPTDTQYF
TGTGCCAGCAGTGAAGTTACGGGGTGGCCCACAGATACGCAGTATTTT
>TRBV7-9|TRBD1|many|TRBJ2-7|13
CASNQQGFHEQYF
TGTGCCAGCAACCAACAGGGGTTCCACGAGCAGTACTTC
>TRBV12-3/TRBV12-4|NA|NA|TRBJ1-1|12
CASRSMNTEAFF
TGTGCCAGCAGATCCATGAACACTGAAGCTTTCTTT
>TRBV3-1|NA|many|TRBJ2-7|15
CASSQFPQGTYGQYF
TGTGCCAGCAGCCAATTTCCGCAGGGGACCTACGGGCAGTACTTC
>TRBV9|NA|NA|TRBJ1-6|13
CASSARNNSPLHF
TGTGCCAGCAGCGCCCGAAATAATTCACCCCTCCACTTT
>TRBV5-6|NA|NA|TRBJ2-3|14
CASSLRTGRDTQYF
TGTGCCAGCAGCTTGAGGACCGGGAGAGATACGCAGTATTTT
>TRBV11-3|TRBD2|many|TRBJ2-1|17
CASARTSGSSSYNEQFF
TGTGCCAGCGCCCGGACTAGCGGGAGTAGCTCCTACAATGAGCAGTTCTTC
>TRBV29-1|NA|many|TRBJ2-7|13
CSVSTHTHHEQYF
TGCAGCGTCTCAACGCATACCCACCACGAGCAGTACTTC